This T cell receptor beta chain was found in a study of T cells in Graves' hyperthyroidism and ophthalmopathy. Background on the study: The authors collected peripheral blood at initial diagnosis, before any treatment.

Thyroid ultrasound and orbital computed tomography, with clinical symptoms and serum thyroxine and TRAb, informed diagnoses. CDR3 size: 13 residues. Trimming left V 4 bases short and J 7 bases short, with 11 bases between. Per the germline V gene, CDR1 is MNHNS and CDR2 is SASEGT. TCR beta CDR3 regions were amplified from RNA transcripts. Initially, a first-round RT-PCR of the TCR CDR3 employed the HTBI primer set. TCRdb analysed the multiplex PCR reads with MiXCR anew, one entry per CDR3 protein. The sample yields around 600,000 distinct CDR3 sequences, approximately 16% seen once. The chain joins TRBV6-1 to TRBJ1-5; a possible D gene is TRBD1 (5 bases). The source of this sequence is a woman aged 40-49 years with Graves' ophthalmopathy. Sequences were obtained from blood. The CDR3 reads CASSGRAWQPQHF. CDR3 bases: TGTGCCAGCAGTGGCAGGGCATGGCAGCCCCAGCATTTT.